This T cell receptor (beta chain) was retrieved from a study of blood T cell repertoires in COVID-19. Authors' data handling: Nucleated cell number was recorded as an estimate derived from reference gene primer amplification. TCRdb's copy holds only in-frame clones and misses some; the assay was immunoSEQ multiplex PCR. The D gene and trimming were derived from the DNA, and the V and J assignments and clone size from that table. The table records about 64,000 clones, 80% to 85% of them present only once. Losses at the gene ends were 0 bases for V and 4 bases for J; bases not matched to a gene: 6. The CDR3 totals 15 residues. Germline V CDR1 and CDR2: SGDLS, YYNGEE.

This TCR came from a human donor in a cohort sampled during active COVID-19. The V call is TRBV9, the J call TRBJ2-5; 7 bases align to TRBD2. Input material: peripheral blood. The chain's CDR3 is CASSVGGGQAETQYF. CDR3 nucleotides: TGTGCCAGCAGCGTAGGGGGAGGGCAGGCAGAGACCCAGTACTTC.